Sequencing of this T cell receptor beta chain was carried out in a study of blood T cell repertoires in COVID-19. Assay: immunoSEQ multiplex PCR; the TCRdb copy retains only in-frame clones and omits some. The sample yields just over 300,000 clones, about 88% seen once. Participant reports of clinical history set cohort assignment. J was trimmed by 7 bases and V by 7 bases; bases with no gene match: 5. CDR3 length: 13 residues. Germline V CDR1 and CDR2: SGHRS, YFSETQ. The sample holds a few counts of this clone. This rearrangement joins TRBV5-1 to TRBJ2-1; the match to TRBD2 covers 10 bases. Sequencing was performed on PBMCs or T cells enriched from blood (not recorded which). The sequence derives from a woman between 35 and 50 years old who had recovered from COVID-19. CDR3 residues: CASGSGGNNEQFF. In DNA, the CDR3 is TGCGCCAGCGGTAGCGGGGGGAATAATGAGCAGTTCTTC.